These 15 T cell receptor beta chains share one sample of origin, sequenced in a study of T cell clonality in common variable immunodeficiency. Sequencing was performed with immunoSEQ multiplex PCR; in TCRdb, only in-frame clones are kept and a portion is missing. The sample shows approximately 37,000 clones, no singletons; the ten largest hold over 9%. The specimen was peripheral blood mononuclear cells. The origin of the receptors is a person between 18 and 75 years old in good health.

Many counts were recorded for this clone. The CDR3 goes on 3 residues after the read ends, and that part is filled in from the germline J gene. The chain uses TRBV5-4 and TRBJ2-7; 7 bases fit TRBD1. Per germline, CDR1 SGHNT and CDR2 YYREEE (reference sequence). V lost 3 bases to trimming and J lost 3 bases; unmatched junction nucleotides: 0. The CDR3 is 12 residues long. The CDR3 loop is CASSWDSYEQYF. The covered CDR3 bases are TGTGCCAGCAGCTGGGACAGCTACGAG.

This clone was recorded many times. The CDR3 end lies 3 residues beyond the end of the read and is filled in from the germline J gene. The chain joins TRBV2 to TRBJ1-6; tentatively, D is TRBD1 (6 bases). V gave up 6 bases and J gave up 5 bases, with 11 bases separating them. The V gene's germline CDR1 is SNHLY and CDR2 FYNNEI. The length of the CDR3 is 14 residues. The covered CDR3 bases are TGTGCCAGCAGCGGACAGACCAATAATTCACCC. Its translation: CASSGQTNNSP. Given in full, the CDR3 is CASSGQTNNSPLHF.

At least ten counts were recorded for this clone. The read ends 3 residues before the CDR3 terminus; that terminus is restored from the germline J gene. At the DNA level, this CDR3 is encoded by other sequences in the same sample as well. V is TRBV20-1 and J is TRBJ1-2, with 7 bases identical to TRBD1. This CDR3 contains 17 residues. Germline V CDR1 and CDR2: DFQATT, SNEGSKA (reference sequence). The CDR3 DNA, read in part, is TGCAGTGCTGGTCCCGAATATACAAAGGGACAGTACGGCGGC. This codes for CSAGPEYTKGQYGG. The entire CDR3 sequence reads CSAGPEYTKGQYGGYTF.

This clone was picked up many times. The sequence runs out 3 residues before the end of the CDR3; the remainder is reconstructed from the germline J gene. The chain employs TRBV2 and TRBJ1-5; D is unclear. V was trimmed by 5 bases and J by 3 bases, leaving 8 bases between them. Looked up from germline, CDR1 is SNHLY and CDR2 is FYNNEI. The CDR3 consists of 13 residues. The CDR3 reads CASSRGYNQPQHF. CDR3 DNA, as far as it was read: TGTGCCAGCAGTAGAGGTTACAATCAGCCC.

This clone showed up many times. The read comes to an end 3 residues before the CDR3 does, leaving the germline J gene to fill in the end. The rearrangement joins TRBV5-1 to TRBJ1-4; 9 nucleotides match TRBD1. The germline gives CDR1 SGHRS, CDR2 YFSETQ. V lost 1 base, J lost 7 bases, and 5 bases stayed unmatched. CDR3 length: 15 residues. The CDR3 DNA, read in part, is TGCGCCAGCAGCTTGCCGGGACAGGGAGCTGAAAAA. Translated: CASSLPGQGAEK. The complete CDR3 reads CASSLPGQGAEKLFF.

This clone was observed at least ten times. The read halts 3 residues ahead of the CDR3 end, with the missing end drawn from the germline J gene. This chain links TRBV28 with TRBJ2-2; tentative D call: TRBD2 (6 bases). The CDR3 is 15 amino acids. Per germline, CDR1 MDHEN and CDR2 SYDVKM. Trimming pared 3 bases from V and 4 bases from J, leaving 12 bases between. The covered CDR3 bases are TGTGCCAGCAGTTTCCCCCTGGAGGGCACCGGGGAG. Protein: CASSFPLEGTGE. The whole CDR3 sequence reads CASSFPLEGTGELFF.

This clone was detected many times. The read ends 3 residues early relative to the CDR3; the germline J gene fills the gap. The V gene is TRBV18, the J gene TRBJ1-2; tentatively, D is TRBD1 (5 bases). The CDR3 extends over 13 amino acids. The germline CDR1 and CDR2 sequences are KGHSH and LQKENI. Trimming cost V 5 bases and J 0 bases, with 7 bases left between them. The sequenced part of the CDR3 DNA is TGTGCCAGCTCAAGGGGAGCTAACTATGGC. Its translation is CASSRGANYG. In full, the CDR3 is CASSRGANYGYTF.

This clone was recorded at least ten times. Sequencing ends 3 residues short of the CDR3 end; the germline J gene provides the rest. The rearrangement links TRBV4-2 to TRBJ1-2; 8 nucleotides match TRBD1. Trimming took 4 bases from V and 1 from J; bases not matched to a gene: 5. Germline CDR1 is LGHNA and CDR2 is YNFKEQ. The CDR3 runs to 15 residues. The CDR3 spells CASSRGQGGNYGYTF. CDR3 bases read: TGTGCCAGCAGCCGAGGACAGGGAGGTAACTATGGC.

This chain's CDR3 is CASSPRTESGNTIYF. CDR3 DNA, as far as it was read: TGTGCCAGCTCACCACGGACAGAAAGTGGAAACACC. The genes are TRBV18 and TRBJ1-3, with D tentatively TRBD1 (6 bases). The DNA ends 3 residues before the CDR3 does, and the rest of the CDR3 is filled in from the germline J gene. This CDR3 region has 15 residues. Trimming removed 1 base at V and 3 bases at J, with 10 bases between. Germline CDR1 KGHSH, CDR2 LQKENI.

At least ten counts were recorded for this clone. The missing CDR3 end, 3 residues past where the read stops, is filled in from the germline J gene. V and J are TRBV7-9 and TRBJ2-5; 8 positions match TRBD2. Looked up from germline, CDR1 is SEHNR and CDR2 is FQNEAQ (reference sequence). The CDR3 has 14 amino acids. Trimming cost V 4 bases and J 5 bases; bases outside gene matches: 6. CDR3 in amino acids: CASSYPAGGETQYF. Partial CDR3 DNA: TGTGCCAGCAGCTATCCCGCGGGAGGTGAGACC.

At least ten counts were recorded for this clone. The sequenced part of the CDR3 DNA is TGTGCCAGCAGCGAGGGCAATCTACAGCCC. Amino acids: CASSEGNLQP. The full-length CDR3 reads as CASSEGNLQPQHF. The chain recombines TRBV7-2 with TRBJ1-5; no clear D gene. The read terminates 3 residues before the CDR3 end, so the remaining end is supplied by the germline J gene. This CDR3 region has 13 residues. Germline lookup yields CDR1 SGHTA and CDR2 FQGNSA. With 5 bases removed from V and 7 bases from J, the gap between germline ends came to 12 bases.

This clone appeared many times. The read halts 3 residues ahead of the CDR3 end, with the missing end drawn from the germline J gene. The chain has TRBV5-1 and TRBJ2-5; 9 positions match TRBD1. This CDR3 is 15 amino acids long. V shed 4 bases and J 2 bases; nucleotides not matched to a gene: 6. CDR1 and CDR2 from the germline V gene are SGHRS and YFSETQ. CDR3: CASSGGQGRQETQYF. The part of the CDR3 DNA that was read is TGCGCCAGCAGCGGGGGACAGGGAAGGCAAGAGACC.

Ten or more counts support this clone. The read comes to an end 3 residues before the CDR3 does, leaving the germline J gene to fill in the end. The V and J genes are TRBV5-1 and TRBJ1-2; 7 bases are shared with TRBD1. This CDR3 spans 13 amino acids. The junction had 2 bases not matched to a gene; V was cut back by 4 bases and J by 2 bases. Germline CDR1 and CDR2: SGHRS and YFSETQ. The DNA read from the CDR3 is TGCGCCAGCAGCCCGACAGGGAACTATGGC. It specifies CASSPTGNYG. The whole CDR3 is CASSPTGNYGYTF.

This clone occurred a few times. Sequencing ends 3 residues short of the CDR3 end; the germline J gene provides the rest. This chain joins TRBV30 and TRBJ2-4; TRBD1 is a possible D gene (6 bases). Per the germline V gene, CDR1 is GTSNPN and CDR2 is SVGIG (reference sequence). The CDR3 is 12 amino acids. The CDR3 bases that were read are TGTGCCTGGAGTAACACACAGGGTGGT. It encodes CAWSNTQGG. The entire CDR3 reads CAWSNTQGGQYF. Complete variable domain (other parts from reference TRBV30 and TRBJ2-4): SQTIHQWPATLVQPVGSPLSLECTVEGTSNPNLYWYRQAAGRGLQLLFYSVGIGQISSEVPQNLSASRPQDRQFILSSKKLLLSDSGFYLCAWSNTQGGQYFGAGTRLSVL.

This clone was recorded at least ten times. The read halts 3 residues ahead of the CDR3 end, with the missing end drawn from the germline J gene. The chain combines TRBV20-1 with TRBJ2-5, with 7 bases lining up with TRBD2. Trimming at V came to 1 base and at J to 5 bases, leaving 10 bases not matched to a gene. Germline V gene lookup returns CDR1 DFQATT and CDR2 SNEGSKA (reference sequence). CDR3 length equals 15 residues. Partial CDR3 DNA: TGCAGTGCTAGAGTGAGGGGAGGGATCGGGGAGACC. Protein sequence: CSARVRGGIGET. The CDR3 reads in full as CSARVRGGIGETQYF.